A selection of T cell receptor beta chains follows, all from one sample in a study of T cells in localized non-small cell lung cancer. Assay used: immunoSEQ multiplex PCR; TCRdb lists only in-frame clones, some missing. The sample has over 8,000 clones; about 90% are singletons. This specimen consisted of peripheral blood, obtained before any cancer treatment. The receptors originated from a woman aged 40-69 years with stage I squamous cell lung carcinoma. Each CDR3 is given with its conserved first and last residue. The D gene is left open where the match is weak. Clone size is stated in some rows and not others, as once, few, many or a class when expanded.

TRBV19	NA	NA	TRBJ2-5	TGTGCCAGCTCAGGGGCCCGGTCTCGTACCCAGTACTTC	CASSGARSRTQYF
TRBV29-1	TRBD1	NA	TRBJ1-2	TGCAGCGCCGATTACAAACAGGGGTACGATGGCTACACCTTC	CSADYKQGYDGYTF
TRBV2	TRBD2	NA	TRBJ2-3	TGTGCCAGCAGGGTAGCGGGGGGGCCCGGAGATACGCAGTATTTT	CASRVAGGPGDTQYF
TRBV11-1	NA	NA	TRBJ1-2	TGTGCCAGCAGCTTAGATGGGGACACTGCTAACTATGGCTACACCTTC	CASSLDGDTANYGYTF
TRBV4-1	NA	few	TRBJ2-1	TGCGCCAGCAGCCTTACGAGAACTAGTCTCCGTACAGATGAGCAGTTCTTC	CASSLTRTSLRTDEQFF
TRBV6-6	NA	NA	TRBJ2-7	TGTGCCAGCAGTTTCCGCCCGACAGGTGGCTACGAGCAGTACTTC	CASSFRPTGGYEQYF
TRBV7-2	NA	NA	TRBJ1-1	TGTGCCAGCAATAGGGGGAATGAAAACACTGAAGCTTTCTTT	CASNRGNENTEAFF
TRBV2	NA	NA	TRBJ1-5	TGTGCCAGCAAGGTCGGGTTTAGCAATCAGCCCCAGCATTTT	CASKVGFSNQPQHF
TRBV15	NA	NA	TRBJ2-7	TGTGCCACCAGCAGGGGGGAGGAGCAGTACTTC	CATSRGEEQYF
TRBV11-2	NA	NA	TRBJ1-3	TGTGCCAGCAGCTTAGTGGCGCAGTACCCCGGAAACACCATATATTTT	CASSLVAQYPGNTIYF
TRBV5-1	NA	NA	TRBJ2-1	TGCGCCAGCAGCTTGGCCGTGGAAGGGGAGCAGTTCTTC	CASSLAVEGEQFF
TRBV30	NA	NA	TRBJ1-4	TGTGCCCAAGGACAGCTGGGAGAAAAACTGTTTTTT	CAQGQLGEKLFF
TRBV6-5	NA	NA	TRBJ1-1	TGTGCCAGCAGTTACGGGCCATTGAACACTGAAGCTTTCTTT	CASSYGPLNTEAFF
TRBV11-2	NA	NA	TRBJ2-5	TGTGCCAGCAGCTTACTCGGGGCAGGAGAGACCCAGTACTTC	CASSLLGAGETQYF
TRBV27	NA	NA	TRBJ2-5	TGTGCCAGCAGTTTTACCGGGGGAGAGACCCAGTACTTC	CASSFTGGETQYF
TRBV5-1	TRBD1	NA	TRBJ2-5	TGCGCCAGCAGCTTGGACGGGACAGGGGAAGAGACCCAGTACTTC	CASSLDGTGEETQYF
TRBV19	NA	NA	TRBJ1-5	TGTGCCAGTAGTATCCCGGAACTCAATCAGCCCCAGCATTTT	CASSIPELNQPQHF
TRBV6-5	NA	NA	TRBJ1-3	TGTGCCAGCAGTCCGACGGCGGTGGGAAACACCATATATTTT	CASSPTAVGNTIYF
TRBV5-1	NA	NA	TRBJ1-1	TGCGCCAGCAGCTCCAATCAGGGGATGGGGACTGAAGCTTTCTTT	CASSSNQGMGTEAFF
TRBV6-6	NA	NA	TRBJ1-3	TGTGCCAGCAGTTATAGGGACTCTGGAAACACCATATATTTT	CASSYRDSGNTIYF
TRBV15	NA	NA	TRBJ1-1	TGTGCCACCAGCAGCGGGCTGAACACTGAAGCTTTCTTT	CATSSGLNTEAFF
TRBV11-2	TRBD1	NA	TRBJ2-2	TGTGCCAGCAGCCTCATAACCAGGGGGACCGGGGAGCTGTTTTTT	CASSLITRGTGELFF
TRBV4-3	TRBD1	NA	TRBJ2-7	TGCGCCAGCAGCCAAGATTGGCAGGGGGCTATAGACGAGCAGTACTTC	CASSQDWQGAIDEQYF
TRBV9	NA	NA	TRBJ1-4	TGTGCCAGCAGCCTATCTGGTAAAAAACTGTTTTTT	CASSLSGKKLFF
TRBV4-2	TRBD2	once	TRBJ2-1	TGTGCCAGCAGTCTAGCGGGGGGTAGGGATGAGCAGTTCTTC	CASSLAGGRDEQFF
TRBV28	NA	once	TRBJ1-4	TGTGCCAGCAGTTATAGACAGAATGAAAAACTGTTTTTT	CASSYRQNEKLFF